This TCR beta chain is drawn from a study of post-analysis software for immune sequencing data. Whole-study results and caveats: Relative to controls, patients had a handful of TRBV segments at higher frequency, with TRBV5-6, TRBV5-1 and TRBV20-1 among these.

Note on this clonotype: Antigen unknown.

This CDR3 has 14 amino acids. V lost 4 bases to trimming and J lost 9 bases, with 16 bases between them. Germline V gene sequence: CDR1 SGHTA, CDR2 FQGNSA. The TCR beta cDNA libraries contained unique molecular identifiers. T cells numbering roughly 0.85 to 11 million gave rise to 450,000 to 550,000 cDNA molecules. Using its own MiXCR run on the PCR reads, TCRdb lists one record per CDR3 protein. The sample shows 650,000 to 900,000 distinct CDR3 sequences, 35% to 55% of them seen only once. This clonotype was sampled from a girl under 18 with multiple sclerosis. Sequencing was carried out using blood. V usage is TRBV7-2 and J usage is TRBJ2-1, with a tentative D call TRBD2 (5 bases). The CDR3 bases are TGTGCCAGCAGCTCCTCTTACCTAGCAGGTGAGCAGTTCTTC. Translation gives CASSSSYLAGEQFF.